The T cell receptor (beta chain) described here comes from a study of human T cells and chemical hapten exposure. Documented time point: patch test 1, 2 weeks after DPC sensitization. Treatment given: therapeutic diphenylcyclopropenone sensitization with weekly scalp DPC. Unseparated into fractions, whole blood served as the source from which total RNA was extracted. Via MiXCR, TCRdb re-called the RACE reads, giving one row per CDR3 protein. Among some 180,000 distinct CDR3 sequences listed, approximately 20% were seen once. This clonotype came up a few times. Germline CDR1 SGHDN, CDR2 FVKESK. The CDR3 has 15 residues. Trimming removed 5 bases from V and 5 bases from J, with 13 bases in between.

The sequenced sample was whole blood, obtained in connection with sensitization to the hapten diphenylcyclopropenone (DPC). The chain combines TRBV14 with TRBJ1-6; perhaps TRBD1 as D (6 bases). The source is a woman aged 50 to 65 with alopecia areata. Some clones in this sample may be carry-over from other donors' samples. CDR3 nucleotides: TGTGCCAGCAGCAGAACAGGGATCGATAATTCACCCCTCCACTTT. This translates into CASSRTGIDNSPLHF. Looking up the rest from reference TRBV14 and TRBJ1-6 gives the full variable domain: EAGVTQFPSHSVIEKGQTVTLRCDPISGHDNLYWYRRVMGKEIKFLLHFVKESKQDESGMPNNRFLAERTGGTYSTLKVQPAELEDSGVYFCASSRTGIDNSPLHFGNGTRLTVT.